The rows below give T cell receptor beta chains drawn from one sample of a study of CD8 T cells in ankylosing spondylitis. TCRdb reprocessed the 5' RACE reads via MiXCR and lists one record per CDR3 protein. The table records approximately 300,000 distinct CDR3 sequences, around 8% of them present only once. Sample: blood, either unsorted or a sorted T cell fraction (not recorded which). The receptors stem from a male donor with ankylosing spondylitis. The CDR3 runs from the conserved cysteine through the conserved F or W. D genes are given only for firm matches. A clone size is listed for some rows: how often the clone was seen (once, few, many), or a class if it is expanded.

CDR3nt: TGCGCCAGCGGTAAACGAGGGAATGGGGCCAACGTCCTGACTTTC
CDR3aa: CASGKRGNGANVLTF
v_gene: TRBV4-3
j_gene: TRBJ2-6
abundance: few
d_gene: NA

CDR3nt: TGTGCCAGCTCACCAGGGACTTTCTACAATGAGCAGTTCTTC
CDR3aa: CASSPGTFYNEQFF
v_gene: TRBV18
j_gene: TRBJ2-1
abundance: few
d_gene: NA

CDR3nt: TGTGCCAGCAGTTATAGCGGGCCGAGCACAGATACGCAGTATTTT
CDR3aa: CASSYSGPSTDTQYF
v_gene: TRBV6-2/TRBV6-3
j_gene: TRBJ2-3
abundance: many
d_gene: TRBD2

CDR3nt: TGTGCCAGCAGTTTGCGGGTTTTCCAAGAGACCCAGTACTTC
CDR3aa: CASSLRVFQETQYF
v_gene: TRBV13
j_gene: TRBJ2-5
abundance: many
d_gene: NA

CDR3nt: TGTGCCAGCAGCCAAGGAACAGGGGGCGCGCAGCCCCAGCATTTT
CDR3aa: CASSQGTGGAQPQHF
v_gene: TRBV3-1
j_gene: TRBJ1-5
abundance: many
d_gene: TRBD1

CDR3nt: TGCAGCGTTGGGCCGGACAGTCACAAACTGTTTTTT
CDR3aa: CSVGPDSHKLFF
v_gene: TRBV29-1
j_gene: TRBJ1-4
abundance: NA
d_gene: NA

CDR3nt: TGTGCCAGCACCGCCGGACAGGGATTGAGCTCTGGAAACACCATATATTTT
CDR3aa: CASTAGQGLSSGNTIYF
v_gene: TRBV12-3/TRBV12-4
j_gene: TRBJ1-3
abundance: NA
d_gene: TRBD1

CDR3nt: TGTGCCAGCAGTTACCCGACAGGATCTAATTCACCCCTCCACTTT
CDR3aa: CASSYPTGSNSPLHF
v_gene: TRBV6-5
j_gene: TRBJ1-6
abundance: few
d_gene: NA

CDR3nt: TGCAGCGTTGGATCGGGAGCCTACAATGAGCAGTTCTTC
CDR3aa: CSVGSGAYNEQFF
v_gene: TRBV29-1
j_gene: TRBJ2-1
abundance: many
d_gene: NA

CDR3nt: TGCAGCGTCGCCCAGGGGGACAGATACAATCAGCCCCAGCATTTT
CDR3aa: CSVAQGDRYNQPQHF
v_gene: TRBV29-1
j_gene: TRBJ1-5
abundance: many
d_gene: TRBD1

CDR3nt: TGTGCCAGCAGCCAAGAGGGCGCAGATACGCAGTATTTT
CDR3aa: CASSQEGADTQYF
v_gene: TRBV4-2
j_gene: TRBJ2-3
abundance: NA
d_gene: NA

CDR3nt: TGTGCCAGCTCACCAGAGGGGGCGTCTGGAAACACCATATATTTT
CDR3aa: CASSPEGASGNTIYF
v_gene: TRBV18
j_gene: TRBJ1-3
abundance: NA
d_gene: TRBD1

CDR3nt: TGCAGCGTTGAAGACGGGACAGGGACCGACGAGCAGTACTTC
CDR3aa: CSVEDGTGTDEQYF
v_gene: TRBV29-1
j_gene: TRBJ2-7
abundance: NA
d_gene: TRBD1

CDR3nt: TGTGCCAGCAGATCCTGGGGGACCCCCGGTGAAAAACTGTTTTTT
CDR3aa: CASRSWGTPGEKLFF
v_gene: TRBV12-3/TRBV12-4
j_gene: TRBJ1-4
abundance: NA
d_gene: NA

CDR3nt: TGTGCCAGCAGTTTATGGGACCCTCGTGAAAAACTGTTTTTT
CDR3aa: CASSLWDPREKLFF
v_gene: TRBV12-3/TRBV12-4
j_gene: TRBJ1-4
abundance: many
d_gene: NA

CDR3nt: TGCAGTGCCACGGAGAGGCGAAGTAGTCCCTACGAGCAGTACTTC
CDR3aa: CSATERRSSPYEQYF
v_gene: TRBV20-1
j_gene: TRBJ2-7
abundance: NA
d_gene: NA

CDR3nt: TGTGCCAGCAGCCCCCTAAGACCTAGCACAGATACGCAGTATTTT
CDR3aa: CASSPLRPSTDTQYF
v_gene: TRBV7-2
j_gene: TRBJ2-3
abundance: NA
d_gene: NA

CDR3nt: TGTGCCAGCTCACGCCCAAGGGTGGAGTCTTCTAAGAGTGAGCAGTTCTTC
CDR3aa: CASSRPRVESSKSEQFF
v_gene: TRBV18
j_gene: TRBJ2-1
abundance: NA
d_gene: NA

CDR3nt: TGCGCCAGCAGCTTGAGGCCGGGGGGCAATCAGCCCCAGCATTTT
CDR3aa: CASSLRPGGNQPQHF
v_gene: TRBV5-1
j_gene: TRBJ1-5
abundance: many
d_gene: NA

CDR3nt: TGTGCCAGCAGTGAACCCTTACCGCACTATGGCTACACCTTC
CDR3aa: CASSEPLPHYGYTF
v_gene: TRBV25-1
j_gene: TRBJ1-2
abundance: many
d_gene: NA